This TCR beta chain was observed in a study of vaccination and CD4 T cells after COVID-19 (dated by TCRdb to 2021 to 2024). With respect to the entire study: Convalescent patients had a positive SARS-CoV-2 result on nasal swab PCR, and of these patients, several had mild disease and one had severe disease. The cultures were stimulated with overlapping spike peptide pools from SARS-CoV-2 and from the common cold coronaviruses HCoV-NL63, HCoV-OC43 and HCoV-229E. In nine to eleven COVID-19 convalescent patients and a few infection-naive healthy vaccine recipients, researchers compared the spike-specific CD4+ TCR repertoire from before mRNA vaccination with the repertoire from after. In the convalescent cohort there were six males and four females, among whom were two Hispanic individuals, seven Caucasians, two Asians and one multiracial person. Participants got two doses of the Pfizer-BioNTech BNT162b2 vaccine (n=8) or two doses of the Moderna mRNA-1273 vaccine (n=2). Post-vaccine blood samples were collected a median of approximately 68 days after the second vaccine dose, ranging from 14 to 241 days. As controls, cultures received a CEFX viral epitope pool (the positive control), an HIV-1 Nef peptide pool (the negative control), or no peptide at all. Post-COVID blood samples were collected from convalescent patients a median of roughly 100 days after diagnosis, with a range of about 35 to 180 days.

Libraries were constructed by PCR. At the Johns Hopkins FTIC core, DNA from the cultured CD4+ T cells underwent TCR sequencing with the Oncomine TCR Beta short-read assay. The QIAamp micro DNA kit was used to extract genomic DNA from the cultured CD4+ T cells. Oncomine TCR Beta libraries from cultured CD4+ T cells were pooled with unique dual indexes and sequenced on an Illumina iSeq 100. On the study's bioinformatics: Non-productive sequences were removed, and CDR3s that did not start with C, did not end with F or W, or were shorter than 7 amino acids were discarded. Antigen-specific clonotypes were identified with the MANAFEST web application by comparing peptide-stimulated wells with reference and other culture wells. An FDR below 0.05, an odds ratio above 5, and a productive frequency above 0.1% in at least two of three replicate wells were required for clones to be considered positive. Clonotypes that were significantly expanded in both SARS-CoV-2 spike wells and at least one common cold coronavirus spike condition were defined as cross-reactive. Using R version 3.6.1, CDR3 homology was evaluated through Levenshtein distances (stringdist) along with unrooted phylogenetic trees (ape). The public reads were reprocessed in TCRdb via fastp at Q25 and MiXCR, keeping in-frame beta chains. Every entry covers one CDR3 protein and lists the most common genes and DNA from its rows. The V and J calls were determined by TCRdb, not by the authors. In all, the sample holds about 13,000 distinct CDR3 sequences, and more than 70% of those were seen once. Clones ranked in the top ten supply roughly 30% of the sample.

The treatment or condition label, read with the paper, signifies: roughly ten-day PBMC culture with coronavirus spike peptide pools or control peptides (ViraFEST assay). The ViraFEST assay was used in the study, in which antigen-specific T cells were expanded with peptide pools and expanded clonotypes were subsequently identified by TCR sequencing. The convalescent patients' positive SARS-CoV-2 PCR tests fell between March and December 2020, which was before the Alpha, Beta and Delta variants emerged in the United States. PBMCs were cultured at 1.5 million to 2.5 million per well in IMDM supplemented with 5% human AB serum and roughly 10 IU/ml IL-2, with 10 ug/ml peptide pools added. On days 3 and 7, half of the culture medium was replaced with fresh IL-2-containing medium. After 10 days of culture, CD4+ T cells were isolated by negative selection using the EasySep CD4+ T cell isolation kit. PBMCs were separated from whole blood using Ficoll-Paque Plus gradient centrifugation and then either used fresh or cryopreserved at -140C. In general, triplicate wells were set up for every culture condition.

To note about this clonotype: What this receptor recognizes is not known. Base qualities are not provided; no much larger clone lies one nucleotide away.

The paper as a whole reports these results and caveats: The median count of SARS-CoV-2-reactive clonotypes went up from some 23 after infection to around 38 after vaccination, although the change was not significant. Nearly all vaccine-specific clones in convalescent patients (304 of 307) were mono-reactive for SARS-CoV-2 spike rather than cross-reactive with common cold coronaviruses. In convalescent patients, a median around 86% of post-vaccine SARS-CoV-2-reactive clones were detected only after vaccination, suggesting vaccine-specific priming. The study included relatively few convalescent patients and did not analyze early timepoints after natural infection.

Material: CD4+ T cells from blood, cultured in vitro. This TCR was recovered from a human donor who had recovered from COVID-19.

The base sequence is TGTGCCAGCAGCCCCGAGACTTGGAGCTCCTACGAGCAGTACTTC. Its protein is CASSPETWSSYEQYF. The sequence links TRBV7-2 to TRBJ2-7; the D gene is unclear. The CDR3 has 15 amino acids, counting the end cysteine and phenylalanine. The read is trimmed to its CDR3 DNA, 45 bases read in frame from base 1. For CDR1 and CDR2, the germline V gene lists SGHTA and FQGNSA. Cut back by 5 bases and 0 bases, the V and J ends lie 14 bases apart.